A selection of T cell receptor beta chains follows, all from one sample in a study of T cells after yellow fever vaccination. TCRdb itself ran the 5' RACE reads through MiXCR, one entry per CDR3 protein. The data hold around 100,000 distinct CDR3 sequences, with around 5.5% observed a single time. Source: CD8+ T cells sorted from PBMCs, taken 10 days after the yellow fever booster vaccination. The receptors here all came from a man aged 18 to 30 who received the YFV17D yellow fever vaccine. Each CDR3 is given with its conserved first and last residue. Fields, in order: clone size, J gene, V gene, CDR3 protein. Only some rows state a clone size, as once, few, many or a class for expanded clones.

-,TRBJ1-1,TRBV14,CASSPFGGPVPFF
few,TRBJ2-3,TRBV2,CASRNMGRGVQDTQYF
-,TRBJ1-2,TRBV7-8,CASSLGVDYGYTF
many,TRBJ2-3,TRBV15,CATSNPRTGGLGDTQYF
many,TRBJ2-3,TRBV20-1,CSVPSGVATDTQYF
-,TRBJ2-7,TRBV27,CASSLSAGGYEQYF
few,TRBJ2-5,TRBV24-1,CATSQVTLGRNQETQYF
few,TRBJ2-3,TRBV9,CASSEGTASTDTQYF
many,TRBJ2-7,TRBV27,CASSRGQAYEQYF
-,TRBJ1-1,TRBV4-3,CASSQAQRPVEAFF
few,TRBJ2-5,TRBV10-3,CAISESAGGVLGETQYF
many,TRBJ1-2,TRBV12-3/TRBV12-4,CASSFRGGFYGYTF
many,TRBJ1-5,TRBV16,CASSPFFRGAQPQHF
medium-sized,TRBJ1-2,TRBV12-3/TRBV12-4,CASSFNSLRGYTF
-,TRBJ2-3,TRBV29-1,CSVEKLGDTQYF
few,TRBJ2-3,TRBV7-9,CASSSPTGLRQYF
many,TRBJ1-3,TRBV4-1,CASSNPSISGNTIYF
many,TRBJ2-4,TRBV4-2,CASSQGLYETYENIQYF
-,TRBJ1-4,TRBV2,CASLMSGVTNEKLFF
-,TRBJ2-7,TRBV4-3,CASSQRDVGSSYEQYF
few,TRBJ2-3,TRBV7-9,CASSLPYTDTQYF
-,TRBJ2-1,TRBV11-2,CASSFGRTGANNEQFF
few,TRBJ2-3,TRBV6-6,CAVRYLGSDTQYF
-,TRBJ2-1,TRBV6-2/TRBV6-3,CASRIHEGPNEQFF